One and the same sample provided the 19 T cell receptor beta chains below, sequenced in a study of control samples from healthy donors and cancer patients. The assay was immunoSEQ multiplex PCR, and TCRdb's table has in-frame clones only and misses some. The sample contains 90,000 to 100,000 clones, roughly four fifths of which appear only once. The sequencing sample was made of blood. Source of these receptors: a man between 60 and 70 years old in good health.

The chain uses TRBV6-5 and TRBJ2-7; unclear D gene. This CDR3 has 15 residues. Germline V gene sequence: CDR1 MNHEY, CDR2 SVGAGI. The V and J ends lost 2 bases and 3 bases respectively, with 14 bases between them. The CDR3 DNA is TGTGCCAGCAGTTACACCCGGGCCGGCGGCTACGAGCAGTACTTC. Its translation is CASSYTRAGGYEQYF.

This chain joins TRBV30 and TRBJ2-1; D not resolved. V lost 3 bases, J lost 15 bases, and 21 bases lay in between. CDR3 length: 13 residues. The V gene's germline CDR1 is GTSNPN and CDR2 SVGIG (reference sequence). In DNA form, the CDR3 reads TGTGCCTGGAGGCCAATTGACATGTCAGGTCCGTTCTTC. Amino acid sequence: CAWRPIDMSGPFF.

The gene calls are TRBV5-1 and TRBJ2-1; unclear D gene. Between the trimmed V and J ends, which lost 4 bases and 6 bases, there was a span of 14 bases. Per the germline V gene, CDR1 is SGHRS and CDR2 is YFSETQ. This CDR3 is 14 amino acids long. Here the CDR3 reads CASSRSTEPNEQFF. DNA for the CDR3: TGCGCCAGCAGCCGCTCGACCGAACCCAATGAGCAGTTCTTC.

This chain uses TRBV5-5 with TRBJ2-2; D possibly corresponds to TRBD2 (5 bases). This CDR3 comprises 16 residues. Germline CDR1 SGHKS, CDR2 YYEKEE (reference sequence). Trimming stripped 3 bases from V and 6 bases from J, with 18 bases between. The CDR3 is CASSYQDYGSAGELFF. The CDR3 DNA follows: TGTGCCAGCAGCTATCAGGATTATGGTAGCGCCGGGGAGCTGTTTTTT.

The chain joins TRBV24-1 to TRBJ2-7, with TRBD2 matching over 8 bases. Germline V gives CDR1 KGHDR, CDR2 SFDVKD. V lost 7 bases, J lost 3 bases, and 4 bases stayed unmatched. There are 13 residues in the CDR3. This chain's CDR3 is CATSGTSNYEQYF. The CDR3, as DNA: TGTGCCACCAGCGGGACTAGTAACTACGAGCAGTACTTC.

The J gene is TRBJ2-7, the V gene TRBV9; D is perhaps TRBD1 (6 bases). The CDR3 extends over 14 amino acids. Germline V gene lookup returns CDR1 SGDLS and CDR2 YYNGEE. V was clipped by 0 bases and J by 6 bases, with 13 bases between them. This CDR3 reads CASSVGQAGGEQYF. CDR3 bases: TGTGCCAGCAGCGTAGGACAGGCCGGTGGCGAGCAGTACTTC.

V gene TRBV2 combines with J gene TRBJ2-5; tentatively, D is TRBD1 (6 bases). V was trimmed by 7 bases and J by 5 bases, leaving 17 bases between them. Germline lookup yields CDR1 SNHLY and CDR2 FYNNEI. CDR3 size: 14 residues. The CDR3 spells CASTERWGPETQYF. The CDR3 nucleotides read TGTGCCAGCACTGAGAGGTGGGGGCCGGAGACCCAGTACTTC.

V and J are TRBV7-2 and TRBJ1-2, with D hard to call. Looked up from germline, CDR1 is SGHTA and CDR2 is FQGNSA. Trimming removed 8 bases at V and 8 bases at J, with 18 bases between. The CDR3 runs to 13 residues. The CDR3 loop reads CASPSVVGIGYTF. As DNA, the CDR3 is TGTGCCAGCCCCAGTGTGGTTGGGATCGGCTACACCTTC.

V and J are TRBV30 and TRBJ2-7; D might be TRBD2 (7 bases). Trimming pared 0 bases from V and 4 bases from J, leaving 16 bases between. Germline CDR1 and CDR2: GTSNPN and SVGIG (reference sequence). The CDR3 totals 15 residues. DNA of the CDR3: TGTGCCTGGAGTGTTGGACTAGGGGGGGTATACGAGCAGTACTTC. Translating gives CAWSVGLGGVYEQYF. Based on the CDR3 plus reference TRBV30 and TRBJ2-7, the full variable domain is SQTIHQWPATLVQPVGSPLSLECTVEGTSNPNLYWYRQAAGRGLQLLFYSVGIGQISSEVPQNLSASRPQDRQFILSSKKLLLSDSGFYLCAWSVGLGGVYEQYFGPGTRLTVT.

The rearrangement uses TRBV5-4 and TRBJ2-1, with D uncertain. The CDR3 consists of 14 residues. Germline lookup yields CDR1 SGHNT and CDR2 YYREEE (reference sequence). Between the trimmed V and J ends, which lost 4 bases and 4 bases, there was a span of 12 bases. The CDR3 sequence is CASSNSQVYNEQFF. The CDR3 nucleotides read TGTGCCAGCAGCAATAGTCAGGTTTACAATGAGCAGTTCTTC.

V and J are TRBV6-1 and TRBJ2-3; D not certain. There are 14 residues in the CDR3. The V end was cut by 2 bases, the J end by 2 bases, with 8 bases between. Germline V gives CDR1 MNHNS, CDR2 SASEGT. The CDR3 spells CASSENYFTDTQYF. Here the CDR3 DNA reads TGTGCCAGCAGTGAAAACTACTTCACAGATACGCAGTATTTT.

The chain joins TRBV9 to TRBJ1-1; weak D call: TRBD1 (6 bases). CDR3 size: 15 residues. CDR1 SGDLS and CDR2 YYNGEE come from the germline V gene. Trimming cost V 4 bases and J 5 bases, with 18 bases left between them. CDR3 region: CASSPVGALGTEAFF. CDR3 DNA: TGTGCCAGCAGCCCCGTGGGGGCCTTGGGAACTGAAGCTTTCTTT.

The V call is TRBV24-1, the J call TRBJ2-3; 11 bases align to TRBD2. Unmatched junction bases numbered 4, after V lost 6 bases and J lost 3 bases. The CDR3 has 15 residues. From germline, CDR1 is KGHDR and CDR2 SFDVKD. The CDR3 DNA reads TGTGCCACCAGTACCGGGACTAGCGGAACAGATACGCAGTATTTT. This encodes CATSTGTSGTDTQYF.

The chain couples TRBV11-2 to TRBJ2-3; D gene unclear. V was shortened by 1 base and J by 2 bases, with 10 bases between the two germline ends. The CDR3 covers 15 residues. In germline, CDR1 is SGHAT, CDR2 FQNNGV. CDR3 region: CASSLGVAYTDTQYF. The CDR3 bases are TGTGCCAGCAGCTTAGGAGTGGCTTACACAGATACGCAGTATTTT.

J is TRBJ2-7 and V is TRBV6-1; 11 bases are a match to TRBD1. CDR3 length: 16 residues. Losses at the gene ends were 1 base for V and 4 bases for J; bases not matched to a gene: 6. The germline V gene has CDR1 MNHNS and CDR2 SASEGT. CDR3 loop: CASSEVPGQGGYEQYF. CDR3 coding DNA: TGTGCCAGCAGTGAAGTACCGGGACAGGGGGGGTACGAGCAGTACTTC.

The chain couples TRBV9 to TRBJ1-1; maybe TRBD1 (5 bases). V dropped 4 bases and J dropped 7 bases, with 14 bases sitting between them. The CDR3 consists of 13 residues. Germline CDR1 reads SGDLS; CDR2 reads YYNGEE. CDR3 sequence reads: CASSLGGSGEAFF. The CDR3 DNA sequence: TGTGCCAGCAGCCTCGGGGGGTCGGGTGAAGCTTTCTTT.

A single count supports this clone. V usage is TRBV28 and J usage is TRBJ1-1; 7 bases agree with TRBD1. This CDR3 has 15 amino acids. J lost 5 bases, V lost 3 bases, and 9 bases had no gene match. The germline V gene has CDR1 MDHEN and CDR2 SYDVKM. The CDR3 nucleotides read TGTGCCAGCAGTTTGGTGGAGACAGGGTTTACTGAAGCTTTCTTT. Protein sequence: CASSLVETGFTEAFF.

The V gene is TRBV12-3 or TRBV12-4, the J gene TRBJ1-1, with D possibly being TRBD1 (5 bases). Trimming left V 5 bases short and J 8 bases short, with 12 bases between. CDR3 length equals 12 residues. In DNA, the CDR3 is TGTGCCAGCAGTCCCGGGACGCTGGAAGCTTTCTTT. Protein sequence: CASSPGTLEAFF.

Concerning this clone: One end of the junction fails to match germline, which may point to a read error. This sequence joins TRBV30 and TRBJ2-3; 10 nucleotides line up with TRBD2. This CDR3 has 15 amino acids. CDR1 and CDR2 from the germline V gene are GTSNPN and SVGIG (reference sequence). DNA of the CDR3: TGTGCCTGGGACGGACTAGCGGTTGCTACAGACACGCCGTACTTC. Translating gives CAWDGLAVATDTPYF.